This T cell receptor (beta chain) emerged from a study of T cell changes during pregnancy in multiple sclerosis. Data came from immunoSEQ multiplex PCR; TCRdb stores just in-frame clones and leaves some out. The sample has approximately 93,000 clones, about 91% seen once; the top ten hold under 0.95%. CDR3 size: 13 residues. CDR1 is LGHNT, CDR2 FRNRAP, per germline. The junction had 2 bases not matched to a gene; V was cut back by 6 bases and J by 5 bases. The specimen was peripheral blood, collected before pregnancy. The clonotype was recovered from a female donor with multiple sclerosis, enrolled in a pregnancy study. The V and J genes are TRBV12-5 and TRBJ2-1; 9 bases map to TRBD2. CDR3 loop: CASGLAGNNEQFF. The CDR3 DNA sequence: TGTGCTAGTGGACTAGCGGGCAACAATGAGCAGTTCTTC.